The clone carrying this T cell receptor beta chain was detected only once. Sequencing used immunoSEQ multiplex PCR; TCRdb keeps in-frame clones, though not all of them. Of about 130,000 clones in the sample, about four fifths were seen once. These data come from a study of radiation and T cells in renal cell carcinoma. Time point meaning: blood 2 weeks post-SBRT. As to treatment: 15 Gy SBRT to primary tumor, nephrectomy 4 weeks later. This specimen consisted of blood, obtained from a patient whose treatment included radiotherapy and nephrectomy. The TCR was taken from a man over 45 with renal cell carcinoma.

The CDR3 sequence: CASRKREGLMKSETQYF. The DNA of the CDR3 is TGTGCCTCTCGGAAGCGGGAGGGCCTTATGAAATCGGAGACCCAGTACTTC. This chain connects TRBV10-3 to TRBJ2-5; 10 bases agree with TRBD2. The ends lost 11 bases at V and 5 bases at J; junction bases unmatched: 20. The germline gives CDR1 ENHRY, CDR2 SYGVKD. CDR3 length equals 17 residues.